The 6 T cell receptor beta chains presented below share a single source sample, sequenced in a study of early T cells in non-severe SARS-CoV-2 infection. Using its own MiXCR run on the 5' RACE reads, TCRdb lists one record per CDR3 protein. The repertoire consists of about 62,000 distinct CDR3 sequences, with around 9.9% occurring once and the leading ten covering 1.2%. What was sequenced was whole blood. The receptors stem from an adult who was a healthcare worker with PCR-confirmed SARS-CoV-2 infection or an uninfected control (not recorded which).

This clonotype has a count of ten or more. The V and J genes are TRBV11-1 and TRBJ2-7; the D gene is possibly TRBD1 (6 bases). Germline V gene data show CDR1 as SGHAT and CDR2 as FQDESV (reference sequence). This CDR3 has 15 amino acids. Trimming stripped 5 bases from V and 0 bases from J, with 14 bases between. DNA of the CDR3: TGTGCCAGCAGCCGACCGGGACAAAGCTCCTACGAGCAGTACGTC. Protein: CASSRPGQSSYEQYV.

V usage is TRBV12-3 or TRBV12-4 and J usage is TRBJ2-3; 13 nucleotides agree with TRBD2. This CDR3 has 15 amino acids. With 5 bases clipped from V and 7 bases from J, the junction kept 6 bases outside the gene matches. The CDR3 protein is CASSTGTSGDNTQYF. The CDR3 nucleotides are TGTGCCAGCAGTACTGGGACTAGCGGGGATAATACGCAGTATTTT.

A few counts support this clonotype. This chain uses TRBV6-5 with TRBJ2-3; 7 bases are a match to TRBD2. Unmatched junction bases numbered 15, after V lost 7 bases and J lost 2 bases. The CDR3 spans 17 residues. The germline CDR1 and CDR2 sequences are MNHEY and SVGAGI. This CDR3 reads CASTPGEGLHNTDTQYF. The CDR3 coding sequence is TGTGCCAGCACTCCCGGGGAGGGCCTCCATAACACAGATACGCAGTATTTT.

This clonotype was detected only a few times. This chain connects TRBV5-5 to TRBJ1-4; D not certain. The CDR3 runs 17 residues. The V end lost 2 bases, the J end lost 0 bases, and 14 bases lay between the germline ends. Per the germline V gene, CDR1 is SGHKS and CDR2 is YYEKEE (reference sequence). The DNA for the CDR3 is TGTGCCAGCAGCTTTGTTCTGAGCCCCGCAACTAATGAAAAACTGTTTTTT. It translates to CASSFVLSPATNEKLFF.

This clonotype was recorded at least ten times. The V call is TRBV7-3, the J call TRBJ2-6, with D possibly being TRBD1 (5 bases). This CDR3 is 18 amino acids long. Germline V gives CDR1 SGHTA, CDR2 FQGTGA. The V and J ends lost 5 bases and 2 bases respectively, with 19 bases between them. This CDR3 is CASSRSPQGPTGANVLTF. The CDR3 coding sequence is TGTGCCAGCAGCCGTTCGCCCCAGGGTCCCACTGGGGCCAACGTCCTGACTTTC.

This clonotype showed up just a few times. V is TRBV19 and J is TRBJ2-5; possibly TRBD2 for D (5 bases). The CDR3 extends over 16 amino acids. Germline CDR1 and CDR2: LNHDA and SQIVND (reference sequence). Trimming removed 7 bases at V and 2 bases at J, with 20 bases between. The CDR3 nucleotides read TGTGCCAGTATCTTGCGCTGGGGAGACCCTCAAGAGACCCAGTACTTC. It encodes CASILRWGDPQETQYF.